One and the same sample provided the 8 T cell receptor beta chains below, sequenced in a study of blood T cell repertoires in COVID-19. Here immunoSEQ multiplex PCR was the method, and the copy in TCRdb shows in-frame clones only, minus some. The sample contains 280,000 or so clones, approximately 91% of which appear only once. Sequenced input: peripheral blood. The origin of the receptors is a man aged 18 to 30 with active or convalescent COVID-19.

This sequence joins TRBV10-1 and TRBJ2-2; TRBD2 matches 9 bases. The CDR3 is 17 amino acids. The germline gives CDR1 WNHNN, CDR2 SYGVQD (reference sequence). The J segment lost 0 bases and the V segment lost 2 bases, leaving 4 bases of the junction unmatched. The CDR3 DNA reads TGCGCCAGCAGTGAGGCGGCTAGCGGGGCGAACACCGGGGAGCTGTTTTTT. Its protein is CASSEAASGANTGELFF.

The gene calls are TRBV6-2 or TRBV6-3 and TRBJ1-2, with 9 bases lining up with TRBD1. Trimming took 2 bases from V and 6 from J; bases not matched to a gene: 22. This CDR3 has 20 amino acids. Germline loops: CDR1 MNHEY, CDR2 SVGEGT. Here the CDR3 reads CASSYRGPYRGQRYWDGYTF. The CDR3 bases are TGTGCCAGCAGTTACAGAGGGCCATACAGGGGGCAAAGGTATTGGGATGGCTACACCTTC.

This chain joins TRBV19 and TRBJ1-5; no reliable D call. V was clipped by 3 bases and J by 5 bases, with 8 bases between them. CDR3 length: 13 residues. From germline, CDR1 is LNHDA and CDR2 SQIVND (reference sequence). The chain's CDR3 is CASSIQRDQPQHF. The DNA of the CDR3 is TGTGCCAGTAGTATTCAGAGGGATCAGCCCCAGCATTTT.

V gene TRBV10-3 combines with J gene TRBJ1-4, with 7 bases fitting TRBD1. The trim removed 0 bases at V and 5 bases at J, leaving 3 bases unmatched. Germline CDR1 is ENHRY and CDR2 is SYGVKD. CDR3 length equals 15 residues. The DNA for the CDR3 is TGTGCCATCAGTGAGTCAAGGGGGCCGAATGAAAAACTGTTTTTT. Residues: CAISESRGPNEKLFF.

V is TRBV6-1 and J is TRBJ1-3, with no clear D. CDR3 length: 14 amino acids. CDR1 MNHNS and CDR2 SASEGT come from the germline V gene. Trimming shortened V by 5 bases and J by 2 bases, and 10 bases separated the two germline ends. The CDR3 coding sequence is TGTGCCAGCAGTTCCTCCGAGGCTGGAAACACCATATATTTT. Translation gives CASSSSEAGNTIYF.

This clone was counted a few times. The chain combines TRBV9 with TRBJ2-1; 11 bases agree with TRBD1. CDR1 is SGDLS, CDR2 YYNGEE, per germline. The CDR3 extends over 15 amino acids. After removal of 0 bases from V and 6 bases from J, the junction contained 2 bases not matched to a gene. The CDR3 here is CASSVGGTGGNEQFF. The DNA of the CDR3 is TGTGCCAGCAGCGTAGGCGGGACAGGGGGCAATGAGCAGTTCTTC.

The chain is built from TRBV11-1 and TRBJ1-2; 8 nucleotides line up with TRBD1. Germline V lookup: CDR1 SGHAT, CDR2 FQDESV (reference sequence). Unmatched junction bases numbered 6, after V lost 2 bases and J lost 4 bases. CDR3 length equals 15 residues. CDR3 in amino acids: CASSLRAGGVYGYTF. As DNA, the CDR3 is TGTGCCAGCAGCTTAAGGGCAGGGGGCGTCTATGGCTACACCTTC. Full variable domain (remainder filled in from reference TRBV11-1 and TRBJ1-2): EAEVAQSPRYKITEKSQAVAFWCDPISGHATLYWYRQILGQGPELLVQFQDESVVDDSQLPKDRFSAERLKGVDSTLKIQPAELGDSAMYLCASSLRAGGVYGYTFGSGTRLTVV.

The rearrangement joins TRBV2 to TRBJ2-7; TRBD2 matches at 10 bases. Trimming cost V 5 bases and J 4 bases; bases outside gene matches: 14. Per germline, CDR1 SNHLY and CDR2 FYNNEI. The CDR3 length is 17 residues. Here the CDR3 reads CASSTSTPGLALYEQYF. DNA for the CDR3: TGTGCCAGCAGTACCAGCACTCCGGGACTAGCGTTGTACGAGCAGTACTTC.